The entry that follows covers one TCR beta chain sequence. In TCRdb, the 5' RACE reads were re-called with MiXCR into one record per CDR3 protein. The sample has some 560,000 distinct CDR3 sequences; about a sixth are singletons. The sample is drawn from a study of T cells after yellow fever vaccination. Background on the study: Libraries from low-cell-number fractions were prepared with the SMART-Seq v4 Ultra Low Input RNA kit.

Trimming removed 3 bases from V and 7 bases from J, with 9 bases in between. The length of the CDR3 is 12 residues. Germline CDR1 WSHSY, CDR2 SAAADI. Source: PBMCs, taken about 5 days after the first yellow fever vaccination. V gene TRBV10-2 combines with J gene TRBJ1-2; D gene unclear. This receptor was taken from a man between 18 and 29 years old who received the YFV17D yellow fever vaccine. The CDR3 loop reads CASSDTVIGYTF. As DNA, the CDR3 is TGCGCCAGCAGTGATACGGTCATTGGCTACACCTTC.